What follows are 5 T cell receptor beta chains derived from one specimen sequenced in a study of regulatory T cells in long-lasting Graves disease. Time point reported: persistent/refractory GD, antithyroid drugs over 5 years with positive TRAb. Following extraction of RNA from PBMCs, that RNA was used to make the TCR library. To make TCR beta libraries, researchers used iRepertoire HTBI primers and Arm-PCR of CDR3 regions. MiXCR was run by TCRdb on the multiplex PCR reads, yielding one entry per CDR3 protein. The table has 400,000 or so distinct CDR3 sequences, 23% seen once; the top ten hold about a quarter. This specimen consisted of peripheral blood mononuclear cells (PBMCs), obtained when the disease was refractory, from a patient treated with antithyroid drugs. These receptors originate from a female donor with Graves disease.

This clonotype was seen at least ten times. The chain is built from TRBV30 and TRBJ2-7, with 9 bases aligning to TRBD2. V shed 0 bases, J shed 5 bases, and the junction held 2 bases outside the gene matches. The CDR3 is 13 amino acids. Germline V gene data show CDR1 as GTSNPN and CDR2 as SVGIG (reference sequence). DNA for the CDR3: TGTGCCTGGAGTGTTAGCGGGAGCAACGAGCAGTACTTC. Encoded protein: CAWSVSGSNEQYF.

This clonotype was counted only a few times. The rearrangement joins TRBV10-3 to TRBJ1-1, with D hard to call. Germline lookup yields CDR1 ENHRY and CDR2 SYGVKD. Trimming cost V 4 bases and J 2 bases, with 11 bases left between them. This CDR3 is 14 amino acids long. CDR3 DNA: TGTGCCATCAGTGGGCGACCGCGAAACACTGAAGCTTTCTTT. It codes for CAISGRPRNTEAFF.

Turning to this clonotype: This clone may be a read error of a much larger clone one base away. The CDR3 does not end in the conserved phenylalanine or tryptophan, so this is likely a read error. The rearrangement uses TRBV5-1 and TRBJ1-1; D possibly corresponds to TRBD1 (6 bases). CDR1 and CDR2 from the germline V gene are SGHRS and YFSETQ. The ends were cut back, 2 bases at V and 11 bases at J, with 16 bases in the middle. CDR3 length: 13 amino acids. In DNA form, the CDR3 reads TGCGCCAGCAGCTTAGAACAGGGTCGGTCGGCTTTCCTT. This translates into CASSLEQGRSAFL.

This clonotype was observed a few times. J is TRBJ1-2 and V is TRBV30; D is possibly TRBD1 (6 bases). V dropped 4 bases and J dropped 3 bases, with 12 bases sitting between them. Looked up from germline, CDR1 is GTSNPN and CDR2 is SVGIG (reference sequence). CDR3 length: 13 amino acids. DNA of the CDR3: TGTGCCTGGAACCCAGGGGCGGACTATGGCTACACCTTC. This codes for CAWNPGADYGYTF.

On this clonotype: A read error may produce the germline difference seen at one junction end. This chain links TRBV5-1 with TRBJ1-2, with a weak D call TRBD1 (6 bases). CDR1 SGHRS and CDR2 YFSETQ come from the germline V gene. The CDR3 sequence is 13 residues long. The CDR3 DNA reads TGCGCCAGCAGCGGAGGACAGAACTATGGCCACACCTTC. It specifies CASSGGQNYGHTF.